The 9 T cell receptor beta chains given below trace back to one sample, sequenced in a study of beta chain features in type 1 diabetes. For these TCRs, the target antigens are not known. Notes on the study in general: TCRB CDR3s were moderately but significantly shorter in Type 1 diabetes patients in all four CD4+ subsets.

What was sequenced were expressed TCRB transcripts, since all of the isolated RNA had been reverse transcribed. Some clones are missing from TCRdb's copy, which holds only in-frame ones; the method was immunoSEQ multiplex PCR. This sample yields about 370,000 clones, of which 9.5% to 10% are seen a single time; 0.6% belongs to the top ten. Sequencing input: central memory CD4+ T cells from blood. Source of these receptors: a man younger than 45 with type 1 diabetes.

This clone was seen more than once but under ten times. The CDR3 spells CASRPFGRGYYEQYF. CDR3 bases: TGTGCCAGCAGACCCTTTGGCCGGGGCTACTACGAGCAGTACTTC. This chain joins TRBV27 and TRBJ2-5; D tentatively fits TRBD1 or TRBD2 (5 bases each). Gene TRBJ2-7 matches the end of the DNA better, so the J call may be wrong. Germline loops: CDR1 MNHEY, CDR2 SMNVEV (reference sequence). The CDR3 has 15 amino acids.

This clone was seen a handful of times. The CDR3 loop reads CASSSPSVRKNTEAFF. The CDR3 nucleotides read TGTGCCAGCAGCTCGCCTAGCGTCAGGAAGAACACTGAAGCTTTCTTT. The chain is built from TRBV7-9 and TRBJ1-1; no clear D. The length of the CDR3 is 16 residues. The germline V gene has CDR1 SEHNR and CDR2 FQNEAQ (reference sequence). The V and J ends lost 4 bases and 1 base respectively, with 16 bases between them. Complete variable domain (other parts from reference TRBV7-9 and TRBJ1-1): DTGVSQNPRHKITKRGQNVTFRCDPISEHNRLYWYRQTLGQGPEFLTYFQNEAQLEKSRLLSDRFSAERPKGSFSTLEIQRTEQGDSAMYLCASSSPSVRKNTEAFFGQGTRLTVV.

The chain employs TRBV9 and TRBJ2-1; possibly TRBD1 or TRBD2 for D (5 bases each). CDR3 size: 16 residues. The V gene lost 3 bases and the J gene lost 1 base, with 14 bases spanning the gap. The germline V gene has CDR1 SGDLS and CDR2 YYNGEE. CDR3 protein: CASSARGGPSYNEQFF. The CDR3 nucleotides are TGTGCCAGCAGCGCCCGGGGCGGACCTTCCTACAATGAGCAGTTCTTC.

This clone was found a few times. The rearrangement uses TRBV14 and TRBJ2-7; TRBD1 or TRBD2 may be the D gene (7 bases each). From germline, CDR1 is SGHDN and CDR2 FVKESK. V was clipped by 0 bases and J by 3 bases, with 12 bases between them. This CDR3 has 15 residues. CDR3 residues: CASSQEQGEGYEQYF. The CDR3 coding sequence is TGTGCCAGCAGCCAAGAGCAGGGGGAGGGCTACGAGCAGTACTTC.

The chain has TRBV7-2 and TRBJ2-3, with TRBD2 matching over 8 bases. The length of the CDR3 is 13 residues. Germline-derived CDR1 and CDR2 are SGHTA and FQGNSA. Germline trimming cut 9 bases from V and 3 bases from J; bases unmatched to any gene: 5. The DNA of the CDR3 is TGTGCCAGTCGGACTAGCAGGACAGATACGCAGTATTTT. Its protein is CASRTSRTDTQYF.

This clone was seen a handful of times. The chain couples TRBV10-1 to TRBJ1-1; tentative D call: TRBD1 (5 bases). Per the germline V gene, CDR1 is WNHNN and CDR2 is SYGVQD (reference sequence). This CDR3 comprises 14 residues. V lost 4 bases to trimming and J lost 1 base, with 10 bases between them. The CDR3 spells CASSVSGKNTEAFF. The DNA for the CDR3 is TGCGCCAGCAGTGTTTCAGGGAAGAACACTGAAGCTTTCTTT.

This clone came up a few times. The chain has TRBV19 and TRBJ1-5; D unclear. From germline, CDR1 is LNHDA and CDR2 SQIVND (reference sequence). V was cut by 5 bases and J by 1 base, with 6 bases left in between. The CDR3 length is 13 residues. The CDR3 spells CASSGSSNQPQHF. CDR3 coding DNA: TGTGCCAGTAGTGGGTCCAGCAATCAGCCCCAGCATTTT.

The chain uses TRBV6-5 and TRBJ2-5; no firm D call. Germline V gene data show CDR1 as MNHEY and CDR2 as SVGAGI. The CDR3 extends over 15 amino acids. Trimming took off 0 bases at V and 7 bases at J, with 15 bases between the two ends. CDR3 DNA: TGTGCCAGCAGTTACTCGTCAAGCGCCGCCGGGACCCAGTACTTC. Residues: CASSYSSSAAGTQYF.

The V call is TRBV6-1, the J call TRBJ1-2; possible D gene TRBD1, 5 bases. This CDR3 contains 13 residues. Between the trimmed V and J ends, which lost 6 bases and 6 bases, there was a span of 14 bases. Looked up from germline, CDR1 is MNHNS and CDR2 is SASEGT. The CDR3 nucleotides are TGTGCCAGCAGGATGTCCAGAGGGGATGGCTACACCTTC. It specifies CASRMSRGDGYTF.